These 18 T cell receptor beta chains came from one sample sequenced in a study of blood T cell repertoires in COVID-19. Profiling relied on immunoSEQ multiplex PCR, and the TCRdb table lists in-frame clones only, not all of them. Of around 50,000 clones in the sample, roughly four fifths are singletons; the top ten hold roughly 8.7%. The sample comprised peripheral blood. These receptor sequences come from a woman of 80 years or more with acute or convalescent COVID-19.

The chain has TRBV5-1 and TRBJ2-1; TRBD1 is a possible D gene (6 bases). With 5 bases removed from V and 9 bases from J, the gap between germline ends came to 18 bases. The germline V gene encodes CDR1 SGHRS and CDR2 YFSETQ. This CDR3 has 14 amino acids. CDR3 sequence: CASSPVTGRPEQFF. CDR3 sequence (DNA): TGCGCCAGCAGTCCAGTGACAGGCCGTCCTGAGCAGTTCTTC. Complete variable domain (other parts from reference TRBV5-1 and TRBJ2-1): KAGVTQTPRYLIKTRGQQVTLSCSPISGHRSVSWYQQTPGQGLQFLFEYFSETQRNKGNFPGRFSGRQFSNSRSEMNVSTLELGDSALYLCASSPVTGRPEQFFGPGTRLTVL.

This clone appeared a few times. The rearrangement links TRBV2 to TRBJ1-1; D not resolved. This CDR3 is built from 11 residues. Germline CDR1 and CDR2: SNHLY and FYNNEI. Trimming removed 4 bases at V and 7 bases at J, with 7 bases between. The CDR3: CASSVFGEAFF. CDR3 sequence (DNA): TGTGCCAGCAGTGTTTTCGGTGAAGCTTTCTTT.

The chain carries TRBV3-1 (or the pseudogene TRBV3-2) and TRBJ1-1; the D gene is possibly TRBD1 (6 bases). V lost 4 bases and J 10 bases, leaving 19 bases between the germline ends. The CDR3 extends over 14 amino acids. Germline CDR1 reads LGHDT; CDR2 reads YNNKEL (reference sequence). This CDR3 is CASSPRLITGLAFF. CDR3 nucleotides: TGTGCCAGCAGCCCGCGACTCATCACAGGGTTAGCTTTCTTT.

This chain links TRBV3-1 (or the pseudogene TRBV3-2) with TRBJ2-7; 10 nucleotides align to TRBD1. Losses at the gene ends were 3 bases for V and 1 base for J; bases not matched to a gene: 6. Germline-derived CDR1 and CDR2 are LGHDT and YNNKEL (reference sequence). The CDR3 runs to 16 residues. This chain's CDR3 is CASSHWTGGGSYEQYF. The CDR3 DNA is TGTGCCAGCAGCCATTGGACAGGGGGTGGGTCCTACGAGCAGTACTTC.

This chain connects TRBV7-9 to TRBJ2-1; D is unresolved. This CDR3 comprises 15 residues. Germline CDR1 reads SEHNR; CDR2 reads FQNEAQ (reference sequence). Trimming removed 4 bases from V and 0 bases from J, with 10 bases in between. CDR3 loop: CASSYPVSSYNEQFF. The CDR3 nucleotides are TGTGCCAGCAGCTACCCGGTGAGCTCCTACAATGAGCAGTTCTTC.

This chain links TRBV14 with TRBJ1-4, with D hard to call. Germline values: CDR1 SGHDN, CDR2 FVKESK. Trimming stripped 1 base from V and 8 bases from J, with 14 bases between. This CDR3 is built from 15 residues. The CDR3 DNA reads TGTGCCAGCAGCCAAGCTCGGTCGCCCGGGGAAAAACTGTTTTTT. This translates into CASSQARSPGEKLFF. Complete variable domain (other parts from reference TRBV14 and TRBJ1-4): EAGVTQFPSHSVIEKGQTVTLRCDPISGHDNLYWYRRVMGKEIKFLLHFVKESKQDESGMPNNRFLAERTGGTYSTLKVQPAELEDSGVYFCASSQARSPGEKLFFGSGTQLSVL.

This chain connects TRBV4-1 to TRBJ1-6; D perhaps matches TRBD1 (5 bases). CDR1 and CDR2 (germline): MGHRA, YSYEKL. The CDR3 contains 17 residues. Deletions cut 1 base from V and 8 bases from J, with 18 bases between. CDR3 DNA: TGCGCCAGCAGCCAAGCCCTGGACCGATGGGGGGATTCACCCCTCCACTTT. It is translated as CASSQALDRWGDSPLHF.

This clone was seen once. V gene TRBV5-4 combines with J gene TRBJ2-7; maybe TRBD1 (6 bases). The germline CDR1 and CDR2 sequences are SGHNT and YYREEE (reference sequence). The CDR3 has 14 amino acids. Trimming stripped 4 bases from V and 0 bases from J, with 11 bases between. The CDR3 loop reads CASSARDTSYEQYF. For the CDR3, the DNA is TGTGCCAGCAGCGCCCGGGACACCTCCTACGAGCAGTACTTC.

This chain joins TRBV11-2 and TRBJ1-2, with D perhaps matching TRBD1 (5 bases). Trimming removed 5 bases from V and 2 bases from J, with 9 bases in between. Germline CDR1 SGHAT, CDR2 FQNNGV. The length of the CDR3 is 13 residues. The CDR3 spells CASSPQGNYGYTF. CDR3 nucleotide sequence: TGTGCCAGCAGCCCCCAGGGAAACTATGGCTACACCTTC.

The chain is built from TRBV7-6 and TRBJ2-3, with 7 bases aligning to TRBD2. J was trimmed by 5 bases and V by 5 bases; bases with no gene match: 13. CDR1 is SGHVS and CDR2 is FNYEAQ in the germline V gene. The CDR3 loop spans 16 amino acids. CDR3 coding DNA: TGTGCCAGCAGCCAGGGTAGAGCGGGATATCGAGATACGCAGTATTTT. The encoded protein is CASSQGRAGYRDTQYF. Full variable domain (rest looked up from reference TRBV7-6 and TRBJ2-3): GAGVSQSPRYKVTKRGQDVALRCDPISGHVSLYWYRQALGQGPEFLTYFNYEAQQDKSGLPNDRFSAERPEGSISTLTIQRTEQRDSAMYRCASSQGRAGYRDTQYFGPGTRLTVL.

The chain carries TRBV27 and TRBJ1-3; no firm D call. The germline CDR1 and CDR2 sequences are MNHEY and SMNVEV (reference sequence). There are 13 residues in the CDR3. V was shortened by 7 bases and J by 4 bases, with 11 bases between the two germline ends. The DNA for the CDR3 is TGTGCCAGCAAAAGACATACAGGAAACACCATATATTTT. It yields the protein CASKRHTGNTIYF.

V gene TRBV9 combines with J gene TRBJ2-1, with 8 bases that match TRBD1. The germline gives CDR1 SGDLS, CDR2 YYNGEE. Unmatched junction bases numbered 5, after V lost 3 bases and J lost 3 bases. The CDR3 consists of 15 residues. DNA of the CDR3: TGTGCCAGCAGCGCCGACAGGGGACTCTACAATGAGCAGTTCTTC. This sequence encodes CASSADRGLYNEQFF.

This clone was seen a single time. The CDR3 nucleotides are TGTGCCAGCAGCTTAGCCGGGATTGAGCAGTTCTTC. Protein sequence: CASSLAGIEQFF. The genes are TRBV7-8 and TRBJ2-1, with D possibly matching TRBD2 (5 bases). The CDR3 consists of 12 residues. V lost 0 bases, J lost 9 bases, and 6 bases lay in between. Per the germline V gene, CDR1 is SGHVS and CDR2 is FQNEAQ.

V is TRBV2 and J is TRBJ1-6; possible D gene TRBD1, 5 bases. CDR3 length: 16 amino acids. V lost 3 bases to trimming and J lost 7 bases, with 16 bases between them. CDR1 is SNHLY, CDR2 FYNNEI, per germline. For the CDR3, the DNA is TGTGCCAGCAGTGATGCGGGGGGGAGGGGAAATTCACCCCTCCACTTT. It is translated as CASSDAGGRGNSPLHF.

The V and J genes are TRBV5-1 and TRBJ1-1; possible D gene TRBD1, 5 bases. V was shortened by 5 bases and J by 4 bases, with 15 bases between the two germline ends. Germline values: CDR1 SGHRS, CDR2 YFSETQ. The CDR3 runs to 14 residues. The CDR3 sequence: CASSQGSDGTEAFF. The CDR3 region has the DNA TGCGCCAGCAGTCAGGGTTCGGATGGCACTGAAGCTTTCTTT. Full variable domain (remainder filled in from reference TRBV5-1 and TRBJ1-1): KAGVTQTPRYLIKTRGQQVTLSCSPISGHRSVSWYQQTPGQGLQFLFEYFSETQRNKGNFPGRFSGRQFSNSRSEMNVSTLELGDSALYLCASSQGSDGTEAFFGQGTRLTVV.

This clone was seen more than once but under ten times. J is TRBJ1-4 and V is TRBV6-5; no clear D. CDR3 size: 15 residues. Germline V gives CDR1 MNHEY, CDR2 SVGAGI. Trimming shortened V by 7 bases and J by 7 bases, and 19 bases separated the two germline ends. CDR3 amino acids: CASTPVGVTSEKLFF. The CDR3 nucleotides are TGTGCCAGCACCCCGGTAGGAGTGACGAGTGAAAAACTGTTTTTT.

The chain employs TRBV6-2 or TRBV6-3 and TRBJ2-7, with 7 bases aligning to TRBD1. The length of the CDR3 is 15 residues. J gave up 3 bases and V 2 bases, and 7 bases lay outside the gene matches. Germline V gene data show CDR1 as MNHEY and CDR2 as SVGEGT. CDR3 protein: CASSYGGQLIYEQYF. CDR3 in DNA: TGTGCCAGCAGTTACGGGGGACAGTTGATCTACGAGCAGTACTTC.

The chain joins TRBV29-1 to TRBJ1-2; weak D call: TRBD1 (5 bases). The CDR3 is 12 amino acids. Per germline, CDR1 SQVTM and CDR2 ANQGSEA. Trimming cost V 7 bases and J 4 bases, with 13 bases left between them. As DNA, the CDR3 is TGCAGCGGGGGGGAGGGAAGCTATGGCTACACCTTC. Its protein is CSGGEGSYGYTF. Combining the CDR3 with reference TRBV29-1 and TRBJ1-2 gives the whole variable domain SAVISQKPSRDICQRGTSLTIQCQVDSQVTMMFWYRQQPGQSLTLIATANQGSEATYESGFVIDKFPISRPNLTFSTLTVSNMSPEDSSIYLCSGGEGSYGYTFGSGTRLTVV.